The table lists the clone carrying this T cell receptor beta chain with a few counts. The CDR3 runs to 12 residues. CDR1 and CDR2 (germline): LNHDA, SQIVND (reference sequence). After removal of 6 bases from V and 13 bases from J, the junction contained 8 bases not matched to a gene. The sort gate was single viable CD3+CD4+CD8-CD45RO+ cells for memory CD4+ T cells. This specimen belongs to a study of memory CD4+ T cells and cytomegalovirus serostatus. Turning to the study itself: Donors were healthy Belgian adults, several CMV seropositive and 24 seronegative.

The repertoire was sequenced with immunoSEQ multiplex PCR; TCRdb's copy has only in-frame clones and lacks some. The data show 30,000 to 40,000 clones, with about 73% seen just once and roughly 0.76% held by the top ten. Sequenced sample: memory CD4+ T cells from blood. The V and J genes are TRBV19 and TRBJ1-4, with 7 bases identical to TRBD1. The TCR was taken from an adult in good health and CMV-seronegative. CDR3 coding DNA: TGTGCCAGTAGGTTCCGGGACAGTGGACTGTTTTTT. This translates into CASRFRDSGLFF.